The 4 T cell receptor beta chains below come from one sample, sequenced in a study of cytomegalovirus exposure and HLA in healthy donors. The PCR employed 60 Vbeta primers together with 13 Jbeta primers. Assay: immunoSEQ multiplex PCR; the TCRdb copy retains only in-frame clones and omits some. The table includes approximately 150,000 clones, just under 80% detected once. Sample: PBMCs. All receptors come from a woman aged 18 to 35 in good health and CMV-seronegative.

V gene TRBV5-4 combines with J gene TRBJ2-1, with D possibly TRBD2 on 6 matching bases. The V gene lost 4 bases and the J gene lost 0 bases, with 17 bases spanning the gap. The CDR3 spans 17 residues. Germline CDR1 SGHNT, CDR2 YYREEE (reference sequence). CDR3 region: CASSGKEGRFSYNEQFF. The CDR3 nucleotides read TGTGCCAGCAGCGGAAAGGAGGGCCGATTCTCCTACAATGAGCAGTTCTTC. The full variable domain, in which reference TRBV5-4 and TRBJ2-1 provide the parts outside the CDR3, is ETGVTQSPTHLIKTRGQQVTLRCSSQSGHNTVSWYQQALGQGPQFIFQYYREEENGRGNFPPRFSGLQFPNYSSELNVNALELDDSALYLCASSGKEGRFSYNEQFFGPGTRLTVL.

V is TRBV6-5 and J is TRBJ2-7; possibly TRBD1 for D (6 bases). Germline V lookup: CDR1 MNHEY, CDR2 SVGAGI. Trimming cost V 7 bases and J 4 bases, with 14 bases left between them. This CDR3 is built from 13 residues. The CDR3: CASTQGTTYEQYF. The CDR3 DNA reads TGTGCCAGCACCCAAGGGACAACTTACGAGCAGTACTTC.

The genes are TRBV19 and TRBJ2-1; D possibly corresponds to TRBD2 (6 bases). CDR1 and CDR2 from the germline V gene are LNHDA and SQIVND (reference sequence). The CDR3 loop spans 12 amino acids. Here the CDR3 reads CGEEGSYNEQFF. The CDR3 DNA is TGTGGTGAGGAGGGGAGTTACAATGAGCAGTTCTTC.

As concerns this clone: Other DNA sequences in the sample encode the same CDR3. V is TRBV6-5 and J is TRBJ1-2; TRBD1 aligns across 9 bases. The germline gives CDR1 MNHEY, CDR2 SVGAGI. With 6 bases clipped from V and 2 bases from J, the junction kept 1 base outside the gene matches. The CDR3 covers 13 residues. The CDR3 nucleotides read TGTGCCAGCAGGGACAGGGGCAACTATGGCTACACCTTC. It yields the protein CASRDRGNYGYTF.